These T cell receptor beta chains were read from a single sample in a study of beta chain features in type 1 diabetes. This table comes from immunoSEQ multiplex PCR, and its TCRdb copy is limited to in-frame clones, with some not included. In the table there are around 310,000 clones, approximately 11% of which are singletons. Sequencing input: naive CD4+ T cells from blood. The receptors come from a woman younger than 45 in good health. CDR3s leave out the opening cysteine and the closing phenylalanine or tryptophan. The order of the fields is V gene, J gene, clone size, CDR3 protein. Rows may omit the clone size; those that give it use once, few, many or a size class.

TRBV27	TRBJ1-1	NA	ASSSGVSTEAF
TRBV20-1	TRBJ2-7	NA	SVADYEQY
TRBV6-4	TRBJ2-1	NA	ASSGGGVRDEQF
TRBV4-2	TRBJ2-3	NA	ASSQDLHTGTGNTDTQY
TRBV28	TRBJ2-1	NA	ASKGWDRGDEQF
TRBV28	TRBJ1-3	NA	ASRDNPSGGRGNTIY
TRBV15	TRBJ2-7	few	ATSRVSQGIQY
TRBV7-2	TRBJ1-1	few	ASSLPPLGREAF
TRBV5-1	TRBJ1-1	NA	ASSLGADGLDTEAF
TRBV7-2	TRBJ2-5	NA	ASSPSGQETQY
TRBV4-2	TRBJ2-7	few	ASSQGLAESSYEQY
TRBV7-2	TRBJ2-6	NA	ASSPGQAGANVLT
TRBV5-6	TRBJ2-3	NA	ASSPSGGSVVADTQY
TRBV9	TRBJ2-7	NA	ASSVGSGQTTTSGSSYEQY
TRBV6-5	TRBJ1-2	few	ASSYSWPGYYGYT
TRBV18	TRBJ2-1	NA	ASSPQGYNEQF
TRBV20-1	TRBJ2-5	NA	SARDRGTQY
TRBV20-1	TRBJ2-5	NA	SAFTGVQY
TRBV28	TRBJ2-3	few	ASSIPGGGTDTQY
TRBV29-1	TRBJ2-1	few	SVAGDRVASNEQF
TRBV7-9	TRBJ1-3	NA	ASEEQIPGNTIY
TRBV29-1	TRBJ2-3	NA	SVLTDTDTQY
TRBV20-1	TRBJ2-1	NA	SAEPVNEQF
TRBV29-1	TRBJ2-1	NA	SAGLAGVPLSYNEQF